This T cell receptor beta chain was retrieved from a study of T-cell reconstitution after alpha-beta-depleted transplantation in children. Findings of the study overall: When one year had passed after transplant, most T-cell counts and diversity came from newly produced T cells.

Library preparation (for TCRbeta) was performed with unique molecular identifiers. TCRdb re-analysed the PCR reads in MiXCR, keeping a single row per CDR3 protein. The profile shows hundreds of thousands of distinct CDR3 sequences, about 16% of them singletons. This clonotype was seen only a few times. Its cognate antigen is unknown. V gave up 5 bases and J gave up 5 bases; unmatched junction bases: 3. The CDR3 is 14 amino acids. CDR1 and CDR2 from the germline V gene are SSHAT and FNYEAQ (reference sequence). The TCR originated in a boy younger than two who had a stem cell transplant for Wiskott-Aldrich syndrome, so the T cells may come from the graft donor. Sample: PBMCs, mostly from graft donor cells, taken 360 days after TCRalphabeta/CD19-depleted stem cell transplant. This sequence joins TRBV7-7 and TRBJ2-2; TRBD2 agrees at 9 bases. The DNA for the CDR3 is TGTGCCAGCAGCAAAAGCGGGAGGACCGGGGAGCTGTTTTTT. Translation gives CASSKSGRTGELFF. The whole variable domain, filled in from reference TRBV7-7 and TRBJ2-2, reads GAGVSQSPRYKVTKRGQDVTLRCDPISSHATLYWYQQALGQGPEFLTYFNYEAQPDKSGLPSDRFSAERPEGSISTLTIQRTEQRDSAMYRCASSKSGRTGELFFGEGSRLTVL.